Included here is one TCR beta chain sequence, with context. MiXCR, run by TCRdb on the RT-PCR reads, gives a single entry per CDR3 protein. The sample holds approximately 720,000 distinct CDR3 sequences, approximately 15% seen once. The CDR3 loop spans 16 amino acids. Trimming took 0 bases from V and 4 from J, leaving 10 bases between them. Germline values: CDR1 MGHRA, CDR2 YSYEKL. The chain links TRBV4-1 to TRBJ2-6; D remains unclear. Source material: memory CD4+ T cells from blood. The sequence came from a female donor in good health, serving as a healthy control. CDR3 amino acids: CASSQDLGGGANVLTF. DNA for the CDR3: TGCGCCAGCAGCCAAGATTTGGGCGGAGGGGCCAACGTCCTGACTTTC.